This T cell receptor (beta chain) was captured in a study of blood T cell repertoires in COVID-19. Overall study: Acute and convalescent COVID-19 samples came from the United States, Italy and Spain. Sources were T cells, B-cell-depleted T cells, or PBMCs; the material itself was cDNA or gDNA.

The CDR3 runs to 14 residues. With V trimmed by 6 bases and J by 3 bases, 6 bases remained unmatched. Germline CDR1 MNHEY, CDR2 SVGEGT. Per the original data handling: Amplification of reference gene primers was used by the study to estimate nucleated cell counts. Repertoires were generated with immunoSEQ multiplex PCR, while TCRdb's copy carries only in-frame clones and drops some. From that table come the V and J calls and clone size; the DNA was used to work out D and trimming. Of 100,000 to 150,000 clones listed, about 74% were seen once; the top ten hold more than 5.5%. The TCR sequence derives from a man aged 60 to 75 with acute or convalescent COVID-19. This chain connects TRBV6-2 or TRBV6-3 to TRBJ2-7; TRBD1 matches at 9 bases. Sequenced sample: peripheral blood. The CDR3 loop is CASSTGGIVYEQYF. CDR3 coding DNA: TGTGCCAGCAGCACAGGGGGCATCGTCTACGAGCAGTACTTC.